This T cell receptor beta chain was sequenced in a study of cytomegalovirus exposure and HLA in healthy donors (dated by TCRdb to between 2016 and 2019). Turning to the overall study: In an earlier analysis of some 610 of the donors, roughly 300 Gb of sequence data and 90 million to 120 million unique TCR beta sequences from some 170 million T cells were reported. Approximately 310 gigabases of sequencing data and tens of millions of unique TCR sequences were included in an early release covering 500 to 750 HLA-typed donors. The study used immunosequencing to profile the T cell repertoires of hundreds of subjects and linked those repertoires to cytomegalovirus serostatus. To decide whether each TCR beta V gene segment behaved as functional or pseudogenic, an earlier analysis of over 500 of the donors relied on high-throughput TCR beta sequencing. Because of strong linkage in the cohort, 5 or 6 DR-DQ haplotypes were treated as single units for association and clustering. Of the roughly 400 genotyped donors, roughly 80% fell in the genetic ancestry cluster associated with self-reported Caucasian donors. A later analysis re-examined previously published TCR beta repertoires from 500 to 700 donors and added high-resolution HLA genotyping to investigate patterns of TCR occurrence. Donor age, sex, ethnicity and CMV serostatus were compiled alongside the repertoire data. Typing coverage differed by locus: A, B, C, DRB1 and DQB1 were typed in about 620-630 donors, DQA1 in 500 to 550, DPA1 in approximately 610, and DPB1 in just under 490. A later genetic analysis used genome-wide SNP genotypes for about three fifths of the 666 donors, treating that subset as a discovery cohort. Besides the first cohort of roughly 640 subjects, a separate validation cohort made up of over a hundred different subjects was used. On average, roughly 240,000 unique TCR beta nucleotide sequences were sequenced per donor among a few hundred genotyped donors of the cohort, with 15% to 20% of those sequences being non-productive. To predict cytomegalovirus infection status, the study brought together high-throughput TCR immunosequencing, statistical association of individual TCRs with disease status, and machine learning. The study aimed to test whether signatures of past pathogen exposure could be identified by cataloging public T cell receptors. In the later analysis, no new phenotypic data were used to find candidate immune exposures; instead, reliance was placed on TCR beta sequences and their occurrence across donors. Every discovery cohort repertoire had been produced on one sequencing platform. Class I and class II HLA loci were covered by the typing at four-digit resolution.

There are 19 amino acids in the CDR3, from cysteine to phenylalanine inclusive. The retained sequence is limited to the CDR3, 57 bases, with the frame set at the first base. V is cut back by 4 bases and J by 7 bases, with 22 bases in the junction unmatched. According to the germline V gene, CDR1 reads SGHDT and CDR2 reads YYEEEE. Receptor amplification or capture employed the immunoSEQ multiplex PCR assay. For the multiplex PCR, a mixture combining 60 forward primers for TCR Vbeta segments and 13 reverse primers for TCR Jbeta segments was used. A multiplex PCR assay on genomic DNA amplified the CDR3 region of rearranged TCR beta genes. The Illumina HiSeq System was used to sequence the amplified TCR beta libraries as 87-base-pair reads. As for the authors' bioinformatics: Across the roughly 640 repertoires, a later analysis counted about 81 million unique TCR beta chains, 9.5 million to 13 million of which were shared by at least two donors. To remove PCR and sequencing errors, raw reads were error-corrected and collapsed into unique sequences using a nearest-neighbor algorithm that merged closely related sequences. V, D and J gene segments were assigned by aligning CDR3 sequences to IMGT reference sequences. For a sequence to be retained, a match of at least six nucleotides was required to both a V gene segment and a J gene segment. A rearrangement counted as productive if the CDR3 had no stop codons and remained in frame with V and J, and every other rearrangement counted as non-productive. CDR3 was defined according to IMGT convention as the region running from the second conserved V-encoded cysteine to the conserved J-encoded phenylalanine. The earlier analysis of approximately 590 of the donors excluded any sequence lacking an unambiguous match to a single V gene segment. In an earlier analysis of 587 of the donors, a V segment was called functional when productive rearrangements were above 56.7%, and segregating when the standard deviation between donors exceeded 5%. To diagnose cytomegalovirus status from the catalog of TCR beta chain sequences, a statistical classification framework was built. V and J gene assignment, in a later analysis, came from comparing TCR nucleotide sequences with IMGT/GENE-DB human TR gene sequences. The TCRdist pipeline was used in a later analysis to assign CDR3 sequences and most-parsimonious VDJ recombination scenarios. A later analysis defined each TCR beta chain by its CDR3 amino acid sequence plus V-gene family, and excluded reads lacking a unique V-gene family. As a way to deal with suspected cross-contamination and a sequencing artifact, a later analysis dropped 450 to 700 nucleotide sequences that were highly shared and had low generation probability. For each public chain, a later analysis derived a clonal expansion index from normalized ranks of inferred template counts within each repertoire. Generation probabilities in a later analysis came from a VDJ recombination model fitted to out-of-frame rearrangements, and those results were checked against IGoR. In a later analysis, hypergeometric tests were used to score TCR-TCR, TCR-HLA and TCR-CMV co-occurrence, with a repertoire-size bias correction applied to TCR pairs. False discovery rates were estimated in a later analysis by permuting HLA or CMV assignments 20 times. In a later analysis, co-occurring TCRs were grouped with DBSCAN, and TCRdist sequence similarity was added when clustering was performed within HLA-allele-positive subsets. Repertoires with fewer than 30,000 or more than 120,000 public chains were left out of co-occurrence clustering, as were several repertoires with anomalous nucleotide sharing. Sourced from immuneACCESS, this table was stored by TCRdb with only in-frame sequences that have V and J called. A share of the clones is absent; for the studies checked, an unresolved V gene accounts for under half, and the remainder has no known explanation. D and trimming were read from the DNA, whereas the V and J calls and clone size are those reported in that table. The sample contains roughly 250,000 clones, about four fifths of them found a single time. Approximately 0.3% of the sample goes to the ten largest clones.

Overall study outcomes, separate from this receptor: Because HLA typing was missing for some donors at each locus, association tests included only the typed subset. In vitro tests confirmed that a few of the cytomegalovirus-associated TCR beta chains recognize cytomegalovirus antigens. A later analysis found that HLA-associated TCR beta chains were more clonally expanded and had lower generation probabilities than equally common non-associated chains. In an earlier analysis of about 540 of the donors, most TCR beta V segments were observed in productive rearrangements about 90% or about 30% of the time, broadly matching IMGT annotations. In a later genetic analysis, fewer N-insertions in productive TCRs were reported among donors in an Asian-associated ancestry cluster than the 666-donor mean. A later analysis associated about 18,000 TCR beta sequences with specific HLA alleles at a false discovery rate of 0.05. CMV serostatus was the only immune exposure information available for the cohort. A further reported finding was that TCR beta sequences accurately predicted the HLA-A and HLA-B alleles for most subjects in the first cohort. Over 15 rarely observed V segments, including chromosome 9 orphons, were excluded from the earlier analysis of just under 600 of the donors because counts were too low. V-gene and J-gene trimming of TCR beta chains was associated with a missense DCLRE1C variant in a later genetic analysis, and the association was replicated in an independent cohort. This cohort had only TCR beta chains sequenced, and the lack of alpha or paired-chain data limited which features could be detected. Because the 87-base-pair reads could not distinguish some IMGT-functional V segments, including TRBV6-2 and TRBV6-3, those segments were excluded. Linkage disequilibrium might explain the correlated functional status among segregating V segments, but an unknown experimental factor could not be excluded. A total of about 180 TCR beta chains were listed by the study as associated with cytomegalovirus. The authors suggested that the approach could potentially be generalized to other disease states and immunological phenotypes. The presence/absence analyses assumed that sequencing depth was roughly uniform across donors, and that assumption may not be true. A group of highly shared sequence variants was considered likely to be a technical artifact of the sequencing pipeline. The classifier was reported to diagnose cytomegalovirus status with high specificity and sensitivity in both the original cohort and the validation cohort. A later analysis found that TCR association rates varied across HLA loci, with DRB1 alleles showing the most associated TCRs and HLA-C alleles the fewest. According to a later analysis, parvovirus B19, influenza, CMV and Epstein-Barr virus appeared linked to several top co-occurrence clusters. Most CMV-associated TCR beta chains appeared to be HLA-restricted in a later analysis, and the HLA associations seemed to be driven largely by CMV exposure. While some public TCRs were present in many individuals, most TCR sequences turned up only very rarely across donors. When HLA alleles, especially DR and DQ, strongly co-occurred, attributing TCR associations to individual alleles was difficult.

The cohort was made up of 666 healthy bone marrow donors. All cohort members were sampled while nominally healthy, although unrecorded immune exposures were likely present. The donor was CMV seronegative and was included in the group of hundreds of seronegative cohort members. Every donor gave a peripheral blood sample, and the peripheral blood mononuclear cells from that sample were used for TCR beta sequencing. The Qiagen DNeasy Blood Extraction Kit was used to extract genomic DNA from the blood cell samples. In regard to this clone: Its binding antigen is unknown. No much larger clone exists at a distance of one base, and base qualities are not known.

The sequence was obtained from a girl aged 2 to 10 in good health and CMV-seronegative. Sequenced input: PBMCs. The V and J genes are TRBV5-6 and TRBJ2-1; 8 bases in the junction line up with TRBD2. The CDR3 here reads CASSQSEGTIRGGLNEQFF. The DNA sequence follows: TGTGCCAGCAGCCAGAGCGAGGGTACTATACGGGGGGGGCTGAATGAGCAGTTCTTC.